What follows are 22 T cell receptor beta chains derived from one specimen sequenced in a study of cytomegalovirus exposure and HLA in healthy donors (dated by TCRdb to about 2017). The method behind the library was the immunoSEQ multiplex PCR assay. Drawn from immuneACCESS, this table holds only the in-frame rearrangements with V and J called that TCRdb kept. Clones are partly lost; checked studies trace under half to an unresolved V gene and leave the rest unexplained. The sample has about 250,000 clones on record, roughly 87% of them singletons. The top ten hold around 12% of the sample. Material for sequencing was PBMCs. The receptors derive from a man aged 18 to 30 in good health and CMV-seropositive.

CDR3: CASRWASGRALEQYF. In DNA, the CDR3 is TGTGCCAGCAGATGGGCTAGCGGGAGGGCCCTCGAGCAGTACTTC. The chain couples TRBV28 to TRBJ2-7; 12 bases are a match to TRBD2. Germline CDR1 is MDHEN and CDR2 is SYDVKM. V shed 6 bases, J shed 6 bases, and the junction held 9 bases outside the gene matches. The CDR3 totals 15 residues.

In regard to this clone: The sample has other DNA sequences that encode this CDR3 too. The chain joins TRBV28 to TRBJ2-7, with D hard to call. The CDR3 runs to 13 residues. Germline CDR1 is MDHEN and CDR2 is SYDVKM. V lost 5 bases and J 3 bases, leaving 11 bases between the germline ends. CDR3: CASSPGSHYEQYF. The CDR3 DNA sequence: TGTGCCAGCAGTCCCGGGTCTCACTACGAGCAGTACTTC.

The CDR3 reads CASSGGQGRAEAFF. Written as DNA, the CDR3 is TGTGCCAGCAGCGGAGGACAGGGCCGGGCTGAAGCTTTCTTT. The chain recombines TRBV11-3 with TRBJ1-1, with 8 positions matching TRBD1. CDR1 and CDR2 from the germline V gene are SGHNT and YENEEA. Trimming removed 5 bases from V and 6 bases from J; junction bases left unmatched: 8. This CDR3 has 14 residues.

This clone was observed once. The genes are TRBV5-6 and TRBJ2-3; the D gene is possibly TRBD2 (5 bases). CDR1 is SGHDT and CDR2 is YYEEEE in the germline V gene. The CDR3 consists of 15 residues. V lost 2 bases and J 1 base, leaving 11 bases between the germline ends. The CDR3 coding sequence is TGTGCCAGCAGCTTAGTCGGGATTCGCACAGATACGCAGTATTTT. Translation: CASSLVGIRTDTQYF.

This clone was seen only a few times. The chain employs TRBV10-1 and TRBJ2-1; 7 bases match TRBD2. The CDR3 loop spans 14 amino acids. From germline, CDR1 is WNHNN and CDR2 SYGVQD (reference sequence). Trimming took 4 bases from V and 9 from J; bases not matched to a gene: 9. DNA of the CDR3: TGCGCCAGCAGTGTAACGGGAGGAGCGAGTGAGCAGTTCTTC. As protein: CASSVTGGASEQFF.

The chain has TRBV7-2 and TRBJ1-5, with 10 bases matching TRBD1. Germline V gene sequence: CDR1 SGHTA, CDR2 FQGNSA. CDR3 length: 15 residues. Trimming removed 4 bases from V and 6 bases from J; junction bases left unmatched: 6. CDR3 residues: CASSWGQGRPQPQHF. The CDR3 coding sequence is TGTGCCAGCAGCTGGGGACAGGGGAGGCCTCAGCCCCAGCATTTT.

The chain joins TRBV28 to TRBJ1-2; 10 nucleotides line up with TRBD1. Germline V gene data show CDR1 as MDHEN and CDR2 as SYDVKM. This CDR3 is built from 15 residues. J was trimmed by 4 bases and V by 5 bases; bases with no gene match: 7. As DNA, the CDR3 is TGTGCCAGCAGTGAGACAGGGGGCGATTTCTATGGCTACACCTTC. It translates to CASSETGGDFYGYTF.

The chain couples TRBV19 to TRBJ1-1; D is undetermined. The CDR3 loop spans 11 amino acids. CDR1 is LNHDA, CDR2 SQIVND, per germline (reference sequence). The V end was cut by 3 bases, the J end by 3 bases, with 2 bases between. The CDR3 sequence is CASSMYTEAFF. CDR3 sequence (DNA): TGTGCCAGTAGTATGTACACTGAAGCTTTCTTT.

This clone was counted a few times. The genes are TRBV25-1 and TRBJ2-7; TRBD1 is a possible D gene (6 bases). With 2 bases removed from V and 6 bases from J, the gap between germline ends came to 11 bases. CDR1 MGHDK and CDR2 SYGVNS come from the germline V gene. This CDR3 comprises 13 residues. The DNA for the CDR3 is TGTGCCAGCAGTGAAGCAGGGGTCGGCGAGCAGTACTTC. This codes for CASSEAGVGEQYF.

V gene TRBV7-9 combines with J gene TRBJ2-7; D uncertain. This CDR3 is built from 12 residues. Trimming took off 4 bases at V and 5 bases at J, with 9 bases between the two ends. CDR1 SEHNR and CDR2 FQNEAQ come from the germline V gene (reference sequence). CDR3 DNA sequence: TGTGCCAGCAGCTACGACTCGGACGAGCAGTACTTC. It specifies CASSYDSDEQYF.

The chain employs TRBV7-6 and TRBJ2-7; perhaps D is TRBD1 or TRBD2 (5 bases each). Germline V gene data show CDR1 as SGHVS and CDR2 as FNYEAQ. The CDR3 is 14 amino acids. V was cut by 1 base and J by 2 bases, with 9 bases left in between. This chain's CDR3 is CASSLGRDPYEQYF. CDR3 nucleotides: TGTGCCAGCAGCTTAGGTCGGGACCCCTACGAGCAGTACTTC.

This sequence joins TRBV7-2 and TRBJ1-5; maybe TRBD1 (6 bases). CDR1 is SGHTA, CDR2 FQGNSA, per germline. This CDR3 region has 15 residues. V lost 3 bases to trimming and J lost 0 bases, with 9 bases between them. Here the CDR3 reads CASSLGQTSNQPQHF. The CDR3 nucleotides are TGTGCCAGCAGCTTGGGACAAACTAGCAATCAGCCCCAGCATTTT.

This clone was detected only once. The chain carries TRBV21-1 and TRBJ1-2. TRBV21-1 is a documented pseudogene. The CDR3 spans 13 residues. Here the CDR3 DNA reads TGTGCCAGCACCACGGACCTTGTGCATGGCTACACCTTC. Residues: CASTTDLVHGYTF.

The rearrangement uses TRBV5-1 and TRBJ2-7; 8 bases fit TRBD1. CDR1 and CDR2 (germline): SGHRS, YFSETQ. This CDR3 comprises 13 residues. V shed 6 bases, J shed 4 bases, and the junction held 6 bases outside the gene matches. The CDR3 protein is CASTSDRAYEQYF. CDR3 DNA: TGCGCCAGCACTTCGGACAGGGCTTACGAGCAGTACTTC.

The V and J genes are TRBV6-5 and TRBJ1-2; D remains ambiguous. The CDR3 runs to 14 residues. The V and J ends lost 0 bases and 12 bases respectively, with 17 bases between them. Germline-derived CDR1 and CDR2 are MNHEY and SVGAGI. This CDR3 reads CASSYSTGVAPDTF. In DNA, the CDR3 is TGTGCCAGCAGTTACTCGACTGGGGTAGCGCCCGACACCTTC.

The gene calls are TRBV6-1 and TRBJ1-2, with unresolved D. The length of the CDR3 is 13 residues. Trimming stripped 1 base from V and 5 bases from J, with 8 bases between. Germline assignment: CDR1 MNHNS and CDR2 SASEGT. The chain's CDR3 is CASSEVGDYGYTF. In DNA, the CDR3 is TGTGCCAGCAGTGAAGTTGGGGATTATGGCTACACCTTC.

This chain joins TRBV7-9 and TRBJ2-7, with a weak D call TRBD2 (6 bases). Trimming removed 5 bases from V and 3 bases from J, with 8 bases in between. Per the germline V gene, CDR1 is SEHNR and CDR2 is FQNEAQ (reference sequence). This CDR3 has 12 residues. The CDR3 reads CASSQDYYEQYF. In nucleotides, the CDR3 is TGTGCCAGCAGCCAGGACTACTACGAGCAGTACTTC.

The chain links TRBV10-3 to TRBJ1-1; tentatively, D is TRBD1 (5 bases). The CDR3 is 15 residues long. Germline V gives CDR1 ENHRY, CDR2 SYGVKD. The V gene lost 7 bases and the J gene lost 1 base, with 16 bases spanning the gap. In DNA form, the CDR3 reads TGTGCCATCACCGGAGACGGGGCCCGGAACACTGAAGCTTTCTTT. It translates to CAITGDGARNTEAFF.

This chain joins TRBV11-2 and TRBJ2-7; D remains unclear. The V and J ends lost 6 bases and 2 bases respectively, with 8 bases between them. CDR3 length: 12 residues. CDR1 and CDR2 from the germline V gene are SGHAT and FQNNGV. CDR3 protein: CASRSGTYEQYF. DNA for the CDR3: TGTGCCAGCAGGTCAGGTACCTACGAGCAGTACTTC.

The chain carries TRBV7-9 and TRBJ2-1, with D perhaps being TRBD1 or TRBD2 (5 bases each). The CDR3 is 12 amino acids. From germline, CDR1 is SEHNR and CDR2 FQNEAQ (reference sequence). The V end lost 2 bases, the J end lost 9 bases, and 8 bases lay between the germline ends. CDR3 amino acids: CASSLQGAEQFF. The DNA of the CDR3 is TGTGCCAGCAGCTTACAGGGAGCTGAGCAGTTCTTC.

V and J are TRBV27 and TRBJ1-1; no definite D call. Trimming left V 5 bases short and J 5 bases short, with 12 bases between. The CDR3 extends over 13 amino acids. Germline CDR1 and CDR2: MNHEY and SMNVEV (reference sequence). CDR3 sequence (DNA): TGTGCCAGCAGTCCCGAGGGAGGGACTGAAGCTTTCTTT. Its protein is CASSPEGGTEAFF.

The J gene is TRBJ1-1, the V gene TRBV2; D might be TRBD1 (5 bases). Per germline, CDR1 SNHLY and CDR2 FYNNEI. The CDR3 runs to 13 residues. Trimming stripped 4 bases from V and 6 bases from J, with 12 bases between. The CDR3, as DNA: TGTGCCAGCAGTGCGTCCCTAGGGGCTGAAGCTTTCTTT. The encoded protein is CASSASLGAEAFF.